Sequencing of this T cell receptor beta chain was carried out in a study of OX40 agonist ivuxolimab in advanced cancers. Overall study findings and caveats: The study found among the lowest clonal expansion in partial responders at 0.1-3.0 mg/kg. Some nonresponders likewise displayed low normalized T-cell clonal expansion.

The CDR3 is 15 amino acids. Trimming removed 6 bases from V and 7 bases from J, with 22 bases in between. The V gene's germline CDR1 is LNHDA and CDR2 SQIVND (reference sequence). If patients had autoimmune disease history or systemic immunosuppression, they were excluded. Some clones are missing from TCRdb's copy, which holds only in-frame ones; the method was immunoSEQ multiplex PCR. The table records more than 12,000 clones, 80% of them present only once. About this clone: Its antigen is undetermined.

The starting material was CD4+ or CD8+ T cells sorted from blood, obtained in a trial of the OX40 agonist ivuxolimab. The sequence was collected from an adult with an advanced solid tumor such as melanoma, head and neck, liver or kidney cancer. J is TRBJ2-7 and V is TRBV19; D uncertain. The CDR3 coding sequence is TGTGCCAGTAGCACCCGGGCAGGCGAACTACGGGAGCAGTACTTC. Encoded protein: CASSTRAGELREQYF.